This T cell receptor (beta chain) originates from a study of blood T cell repertoires in COVID-19. Study-wide context: COVID-19 samples collected from the United States, Italy and Spain covered acute and convalescent phases. PBMCs, B-cell-depleted T cells, or T cells provided the cDNA or gDNA that made up the material.

A note on this clone: Other nucleotide sequences in the sample specify the same CDR3.

The CDR3 extends over 12 amino acids. The germline gives CDR1 LGHDT, CDR2 YNNKEL (reference sequence). Trimming stripped 4 bases from V and 8 bases from J, with 6 bases between. Authors' methods: Quantification of nucleated cells was approximated via reference gene primer amplification. Libraries were prepared by immunoSEQ multiplex PCR; TCRdb keeps only in-frame clonotypes and omits some of them. From that table come the V and J calls and clone size; the DNA was used to work out D and trimming. The table has 100,000 to 130,000 clones, about three quarters seen once; the top ten hold around 1.7%. Material for sequencing was peripheral blood. The sequence was obtained from a woman aged 40 to 49 with acute or convalescent COVID-19. The chain has TRBV3-1 (or the pseudogene TRBV3-2) and TRBJ1-6; no firm D call. The DNA for the CDR3 is TGTGCCAGCAGCCTCCGAGATTCACCCCTCCACTTT. Amino acid sequence: CASSLRDSPLHF.